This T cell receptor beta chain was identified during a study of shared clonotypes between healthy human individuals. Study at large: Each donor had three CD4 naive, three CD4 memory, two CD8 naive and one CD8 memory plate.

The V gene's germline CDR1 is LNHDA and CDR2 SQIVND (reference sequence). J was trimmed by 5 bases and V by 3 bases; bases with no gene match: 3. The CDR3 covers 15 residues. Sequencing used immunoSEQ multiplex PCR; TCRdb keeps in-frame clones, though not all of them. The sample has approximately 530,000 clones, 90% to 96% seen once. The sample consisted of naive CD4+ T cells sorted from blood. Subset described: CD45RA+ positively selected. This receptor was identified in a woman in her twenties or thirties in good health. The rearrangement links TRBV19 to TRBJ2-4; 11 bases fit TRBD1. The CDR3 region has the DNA TGTGCCAGTAGTATCGCGGACAGGGGGCAAAACATTCAGTACTTC. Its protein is CASSIADRGQNIQYF.